This is a list of T cell receptor beta chains from one sample in a study of cytomegalovirus exposure and HLA in healthy donors. TCRdb keeps only in-frame clones here, not all; method: immunoSEQ multiplex PCR. The table records around 140,000 clones, 77% of them present only once. The sample comprised PBMCs. The receptor source for this set is a male donor in good health and CMV-seropositive. Both conserved end residues are part of each CDR3. D genes are given only for firm matches. Rows may omit the clone size; those that give it use once, few, many or a size class.

d_call clone_size j_call cdr3_length v_call cdr3_nt cdr3_aa
- - TRBJ2-7 14 TRBV7-9 TGTTCCAGCAGCTTAAAGGGGTTCACCTACGAGCAGTACTTC CSSSLKGFTYEQYF
- - TRBJ2-7 13 TRBV7-2 TGTGCCAGCAGCTTAGCGACAGCCTACGAGCAGTACTTC CASSLATAYEQYF
- - TRBJ2-6 18 TRBV28 TGTGCCAGCAGGGTCCGTAGACTCATTGTCTCTGGGGCCAACGGCCTGACTTTC CASRVRRLIVSGANGLTF
- few TRBJ2-7 13 TRBV13 TGTGCCAGCAGCTTAGTGATGGGGCATGAGCAGTACTTC CASSLVMGHEQYF
TRBD1 - TRBJ1-2 13 TRBV7-9 TGTGCCAGCAGCGAGAGTACAGGGGGAGGCTACACCTTC CASSESTGGGYTF
TRBD2 few TRBJ2-5 15 TRBV7-2 TGTGCCAGCAGCCTCGCGGGGGGGAGTGCGGCGACCCAGTACTTC CASSLAGGSAATQYF
TRBD1 - TRBJ2-5 14 TRBV19 TGTGCCAGTAGTATGAGGGGGCTCGGAGAGACCCAGTACTTC CASSMRGLGETQYF
- - TRBJ2-6 16 TRBV29-1 TGCAGCGTTGAGAGCCACGGGCCCTCTGGGGCCAACGGCCTGACTTTC CSVESHGPSGANGLTF
TRBD2 - TRBJ2-5 17 TRBV9 TGTGCCAGCAGCGTAGCGTCGTCTAGCGGAATCCCAGAGACCCAGTACTTC CASSVASSSGIPETQYF
- - TRBJ2-2 15 TRBV4-2 TGTGCCAGCAGCCAAGGGCAGGGAGGAACCGGGGAGCTGTTTTTT CASSQGQGGTGELFF
- - TRBJ2-2 15 TRBV6-1 TGTGCCAGCAAGGATGGGGACTCGTACACCGGGGAGCTGTTTTTT CASKDGDSYTGELFF
TRBD1 - TRBJ2-7 16 TRBV5-8 TGTGCCAGCAGCCAAGAAATAGGAGCAGGGGGCTACGAGCAGTACTTC CASSQEIGAGGYEQYF
- - TRBJ2-3 17 TRBV19 TGTGCCAGTAGTATAATAGTGGCCACCGGGTCCCCAGATACGCAGTATTTT CASSIIVATGSPDTQYF
- few TRBJ1-1 17 TRBV10-3 TGTGCCATCAGTGAGTCGGCACAGGGCACGAGGGGCACTGAAGCTTTCTTT CAISESAQGTRGTEAFF
- once TRBJ1-4 14 TRBV18 TGTGCCAGCTCACCCGGGGGGTCTAATGAAAAACTGTTTTTT CASSPGGSNEKLFF
- - TRBJ1-2 13 TRBV2 TGTGCCAGCCATCCCACGGGTATATATGGCTACACCTTC CASHPTGIYGYTF
- - TRBJ2-3 14 TRBV7-6 TGTGCCAGCAGCTTAGCCGGCGGGGTAGATACGCAGTATTTT CASSLAGGVDTQYF
- once TRBJ2-2 16 TRBV15 TGTGCCACCAGCAGAGGACTGGAGCACAACACCGGGGAGCTGTTTTTT CATSRGLEHNTGELFF
TRBD2 - TRBJ2-1 16 TRBV9 TGTGCCAGCACCCCGGAACTAGCGGGACCCTACAATGAGCAGTTCTTC CASTPELAGPYNEQFF
- - TRBJ2-1 14 TRBV5-4 TGTGCCAGCAGCTTGGGTGGACTGGACAATGAGCAGTTCTTC CASSLGGLDNEQFF
- - TRBJ1-2 13 TRBV27 TGTGCCAGCAGTCCGCAGGGTCGGTTGGGCTACACCTTC CASSPQGRLGYTF
- - TRBJ1-4 16 TRBV2 TGTGCCAGCAGTGAGCAGGGGCGCTCAACTAATGAAAAACTGTTTTTT CASSEQGRSTNEKLFF
- - TRBJ2-7 14 TRBV9 TGTGCCAGCAGCGTAGATCCAGACTCCTACGAGCAGTACTTC CASSVDPDSYEQYF
- - TRBJ2-7 14 TRBV27 TGTGCCAGCAGTACCATAGCGGAGCCCTACGAGCAGTACTTC CASSTIAEPYEQYF
TRBD2 - TRBJ2-5 15 TRBV7-6 TGTGCCAGCAGCTCCTCCGGGACTAGACAAGAGACCCAGTACTTC CASSSSGTRQETQYF
TRBD1 - TRBJ1-1 13 TRBV6-1 TGTGCCAGCAGGACAGGGCCGAACACTGAAGCTTTCTTT CASRTGPNTEAFF
TRBD2 - TRBJ2-5 15 TRBV9 TGTGCCAGCACCGGGGGGAGGGGTGCCCAAGAGACCCAGTACTTC CASTGGRGAQETQYF
TRBD2 - TRBJ2-3 15 TRBV30 TGTGCCTCCCTCGGGGCTAGCGGGGGCACAGATACGCAGTATTTT CASLGASGGTDTQYF
- - TRBJ2-4 14 TRBV5-1 TGCGCCAGCAGCTTGGAGCCAGCGGAAAACAGTCAGTACTTC CASSLEPAENSQYF
TRBD1 - TRBJ1-3 16 TRBV28 TGTGCCAGCAGTTTTGGGGACAGATTCTCTGGAAACACCATATATTTT CASSFGDRFSGNTIYF
TRBD2 - TRBJ2-1 15 TRBV6-1 TGTGCCAGCAGTCGAAATAGCGGGAGTTACAATGAGCAGTTCTTC CASSRNSGSYNEQFF
- few TRBJ2-7 13 TRBV11-3 TGTGCCAGCAGCTCGGGAGATTCCTACGAGCAGTACTTC CASSSGDSYEQYF
- - TRBJ2-5 13 TRBV5-5 TGTGCCAGCAGCTTGACGGGGGAAGAGACCCAGTACTTC CASSLTGEETQYF
TRBD2 - TRBJ2-1 14 TRBV7-3 TGTGCCAGCAGCCCTCGGGCGGGAGAATATGAGCAGTTCTTC CASSPRAGEYEQFF
TRBD1 once TRBJ2-7 13 TRBV27 TGTGCCGTCGGGACAGGGAGTGGCTACGAGCAGTACTTC CAVGTGSGYEQYF
- - TRBJ2-2 17 TRBV7-9 TGTGCCAGCAGCTTAGGGCGGGGAAGGTCAAACACCGGGGAGCTGTTTTTT CASSLGRGRSNTGELFF
TRBD2 - TRBJ2-1 16 TRBV9 TGTGCCAGCAGCGTTGGGACTAGCGCATCCTACAATGAGCAGTTCTTC CASSVGTSASYNEQFF
TRBD1 - TRBJ2-7 14 TRBV18 TGTGCCAGCTCACCACGGACAGGGGGCTACGAGCAGTACTTC CASSPRTGGYEQYF
TRBD2 - TRBJ2-5 16 TRBV11-2 TGTGCCAGCAGCTCCCGGGTAGCGGGCGCGAGAGAGACCCAGTACTTC CASSSRVAGARETQYF
TRBD1 - TRBJ1-4 13 TRBV7-9 TGTGCCAGCATGGGGGACAGTTTTACCGAACTGTTTTTT CASMGDSFTELFF
TRBD2 once TRBJ2-3 15 TRBV5-8 TGTGCCAGCAGCTTGGGCCAGCGGGGATTAGATACGCAGTATTTT CASSLGQRGLDTQYF
TRBD2 - TRBJ2-2 16 TRBV7-9 TGTTCCAGCAGCCACCCCAGCGGGGGGGCCACCGGGGAGCTGTTTTTT CSSSHPSGGATGELFF
- - TRBJ2-1 16 TRBV6-5 TGTGCCAGCAGTTACGGTCCAGGTTTGGAGGGGAACGAGCAGTTCTTC CASSYGPGLEGNEQFF
- - TRBJ2-7 14 TRBV12-5 TGTGCTAGTGGTTTGGAGAAGGGGGAGTACGAGCAGTACTTC CASGLEKGEYEQYF
- - TRBJ1-1 14 TRBV5-6 TGTGCCAGCAGCTTGGCGGCAGGGGTGACTGAAGCTTTCTTT CASSLAAGVTEAFF